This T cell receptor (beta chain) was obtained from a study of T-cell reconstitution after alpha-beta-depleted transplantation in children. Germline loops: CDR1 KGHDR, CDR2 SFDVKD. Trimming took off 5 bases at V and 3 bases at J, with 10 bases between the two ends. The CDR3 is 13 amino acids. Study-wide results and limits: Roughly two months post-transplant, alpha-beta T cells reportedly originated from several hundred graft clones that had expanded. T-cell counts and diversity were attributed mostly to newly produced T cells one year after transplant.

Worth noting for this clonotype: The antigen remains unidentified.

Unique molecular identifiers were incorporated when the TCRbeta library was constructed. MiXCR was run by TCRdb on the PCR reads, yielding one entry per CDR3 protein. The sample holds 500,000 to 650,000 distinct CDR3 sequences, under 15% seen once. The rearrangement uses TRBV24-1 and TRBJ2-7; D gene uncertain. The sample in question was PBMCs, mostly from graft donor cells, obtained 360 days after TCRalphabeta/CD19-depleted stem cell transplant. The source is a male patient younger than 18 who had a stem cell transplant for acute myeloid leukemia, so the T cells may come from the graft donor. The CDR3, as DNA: TGTGCCACCAGTGTTAACCTCCTCTACGAGCAGTACTTC. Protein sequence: CATSVNLLYEQYF.